A single T cell receptor (beta chain) is shown here with its context. Its antigen is not identified. The study pooled second doses at about 4 or about 12 weeks. This specimen belongs to a study of T cell responses to AZD1222 COVID-19 vaccine. General study results and limits: The donor cohort was predominantly white British with a female majority, and clonal diversity may have been underestimated. Spike-specific TCR breadth rose after two AZD1222 doses, and depth rose as well. Just a handful of AZD1222 recipients were seropositive at baseline.

Data came from immunoSEQ multiplex PCR; TCRdb stores just in-frame clones and leaves some out. The profile covers about 270,000 clones, with 94% appearing a single time and 0.55% taken by the ten largest. The material sequenced was peripheral blood, taken 28 days after the second AZD1222 dose. This receptor was obtained from an adult who received the AZD1222 COVID-19 vaccine.

DNA of the CDR3: TGTGCCAGCAGCCCTCTCCAAGAGACCCAGTACTTC. Its translation is CASSPLQETQYF. The chain joins TRBV11-2 to TRBJ2-5; D ambiguous. Germline loops: CDR1 SGHAT, CDR2 FQNNGV. The CDR3 has 12 amino acids. V was trimmed by 5 bases and J by 1 base, leaving 5 bases between them.